This T cell receptor (beta chain) was retrieved from a study of blood T cell repertoires in COVID-19. Sequencing used immunoSEQ multiplex PCR; TCRdb keeps in-frame clones, though not all of them. The table shows approximately 330,000 clones, with roughly 90% occurring only once. This clone was recorded a few times. The CDR3 is 19 residues long. Germline CDR1 is SEHNR and CDR2 is FQNEAQ (reference sequence). The V segment lost 7 bases and the J segment 6 bases; nucleotides outside the gene matches: 15. The rearrangement links TRBV7-9 to TRBJ2-1; TRBD2 agrees at 16 bases. The sample taken for sequencing was peripheral blood. The clonotype was recovered from a man younger than 40 with COVID-19, enrolled during active disease. The CDR3 bases are TGTGCCAGCACCCTGCCGGGACTAGCGGGAGGGCCTAAACGCAATGAGCAGTTCTTC. This sequence encodes CASTLPGLAGGPKRNEQFF.